These T cell receptor beta chains were read from a single sample in a study of shared clonotypes between healthy human individuals. Assay used: immunoSEQ multiplex PCR; TCRdb lists only in-frame clones, some missing. There are about 2.1 million clones in the sample; more than 85% occur only once, and over 1.5% lies in the top ten. The sample taken for sequencing was naive CD8+ T cells from PBMCs. The source is a man aged 18-30 years in good health. Some clones in this sample may be carry-over from other donors' samples. The CDR3 runs from the conserved cysteine through the conserved F or W. A D gene is named only where the DNA matches it firmly. Expanded clones are given a class, and other clones once, few, many or no size at all.

.,.,TRBJ2-7,TRBV9,CASSVALGEYEQYF,TGTGCCAGCAGCGTAGCTTTAGGAGAATACGAGCAGTACTTC
.,.,TRBJ1-3,TRBV5-1,CASSLALGGRNTIYF,TGCGCCAGCAGCTTGGCCTTGGGGGGAAGAAACACCATATATTTT
.,.,TRBJ2-7,TRBV9,CASSVAARVGSSDEQYF,TGTGCCAGCAGCGTAGCCGCCCGAGTGGGGAGTAGCGACGAGCAGTACTTC
TRBD1,.,TRBJ1-5,TRBV28,CASSLRGTGNQPQHF,TGTGCCAGCAGTTTACGGGGGACAGGCAATCAGCCCCAGCATTTT
.,once,TRBJ2-7,TRBV29-1,CSVALGPEQYF,TGCAGCGTTGCCCTGGGGCCCGAGCAGTACTTC
TRBD2,.,TRBJ2-1,TRBV7-8,CASSALGGDNEQFF,TGTGCCAGCAGCGCCCTCGGGGGGGACAATGAGCAGTTCTTC
.,.,TRBJ1-2,TRBV9,CASSASRGPGHYGYTF,TGTGCCAGCAGCGCGTCCCGTGGGCCAGGACACTATGGCTACACCTTC
TRBD1,.,TRBJ2-2,TRBV9,CASSADRGAGELFF,TGTGCCAGCAGCGCGGACAGGGGAGCCGGGGAGCTGTTTTTT
.,.,TRBJ2-1,TRBV6-5,CASSYSFEGAGNEQFF,TGTGCCAGCAGTTACTCGTTTGAGGGGGCGGGGAATGAGCAGTTCTTC
.,.,TRBJ2-3,TRBV7-9,CASSARAGGPDTQYF,TGTGCCAGCAGCGCTAGGGCAGGGGGGCCAGATACGCAGTATTTT
TRBD2,.,TRBJ2-1,TRBV7-9,CASSLVLVGLAGGNEQFF,TGTGCCAGCAGCTTAGTTCTAGTTGGGCTAGCGGGAGGGAATGAGCAGTTCTTC
.,.,TRBJ2-1,TRBV5-1,CASSLDSPGQAYNEQFF,TGCGCCAGCAGCTTGGACTCCCCGGGACAAGCCTACAATGAGCAGTTCTTC
TRBD1,.,TRBJ2-7,TRBV7-9,CASSSRGGLAEQYF,TGTGCCAGCAGCTCAAGAGGGGGCTTGGCCGAGCAGTACTTC
.,.,TRBJ1-5,TRBV30,CAWSSDNQPQHF,TGTGCCTGGAGCAGCGACAATCAGCCCCAGCATTTT
.,.,TRBJ2-7,TRBV19,CASSIWGYEQYF,TGTGCCAGTAGTATATGGGGATACGAGCAGTACTTC
.,.,TRBJ2-1,TRBV13,CASSSLLDGATPSSYNEQFF,TGTGCCAGCAGCTCTTTGCTAGACGGGGCCACTCCAAGCTCCTACAATGAGCAGTTCTTC
.,.,TRBJ1-3,TRBV27,CASSSLRSGNTIYF,TGTGCCAGCAGTTCCTTGCGCTCTGGAAACACCATATATTTT
.,.,TRBJ2-1,TRBV5-1,CASSSAGSEQFF,TGCGCCAGCAGCTCCGCAGGGAGTGAGCAGTTCTTC
.,.,TRBJ2-7,TRBV5-4,CASSLVESYEQYF,TGTGCCAGCAGCTTGGTTGAATCCTACGAGCAGTACTTC
.,.,TRBJ2-7,TRBV2,CASSGRDTLYEQYF,TGTGCCAGCAGTGGCCGGGACACACTATACGAGCAGTACTTC
TRBD2,once,TRBJ2-7,TRBV6-6,CASSFGLAGGEQCF,TGTGCCAGCAGTTTCGGACTAGCGGGGGGAGAGCAGTGCTTC
TRBD1,.,TRBJ1-2,TRBV27,CASSLVGTGDGYTF,TGTGCCAGCAGTTTAGTTGGGACAGGGGATGGCTACACCTTC
.,.,TRBJ1-1,TRBV11-2,CASSLVVGGAFF,TGTGCCAGCAGCTTAGTTGTTGGGGGCGCTTTCTTT
TRBD1,.,TRBJ2-7,TRBV7-9,CASSFRDSKSYEQYF,TGTGCCAGCAGCTTCCGGGACAGCAAATCCTACGAGCAGTACTTC
.,.,TRBJ2-2,TRBV25-1,CASSEFPHRVTGELFF,TGTGCCAGCAGTGAATTTCCCCACCGTGTGACCGGGGAGCTGTTTTTT
TRBD1,.,TRBJ2-2,TRBV5-1,CASSLTPWTGKTGELFF,TGCGCCAGCAGCCTAACCCCATGGACAGGGAAGACCGGGGAGCTGTTTTTT
TRBD1,.,TRBJ1-1,TRBV7-2,CASSTRDSSNTEAFF,TGTGCCAGCAGCACCCGGGACAGTTCGAACACTGAAGCTTTCTTT
TRBD2,.,TRBJ2-1,TRBV7-2,CASSLFGGSRNEQFF,TGTGCCAGCAGCTTATTCGGCGGGAGCCGGAATGAGCAGTTCTTC
.,.,TRBJ1-2,TRBV28,CASSLERSYGYTF,TGTGCCAGCAGTTTAGAAAGGAGCTATGGCTACACCTTC
TRBD2,.,TRBJ2-2,TRBV6-1,CASSFSGRNTGELFF,TGTGCCAGCAGTTTTAGCGGGAGGAACACCGGGGAGCTGTTTTTT
.,.,TRBJ2-7,TRBV7-6,CASSSRDRSYEQYF,TGTGCCAGCAGCAGCCGGGACCGCTCCTACGAGCAGTACTTC
.,once,TRBJ2-3,TRBV30,CAWSGDRTDTQYF,TGTGCCTGGAGTGGAGACCGCACAGATACGCAGTATTTT
TRBD2,.,TRBJ2-7,TRBV11-2,CASSSEGTSGYEQYF,TGTGCCAGCAGCTCAGAGGGGACTAGCGGCTACGAGCAGTACTTC
TRBD2,.,TRBJ2-7,TRBV7-6,CASSSRGGAYEQYF,TGTGCCAGCAGCTCCCGGGGGGGGGCCTACGAGCAGTACTTC
.,.,TRBJ1-1,TRBV9,CASSVGQGLEAFF,TGTGCCAGCAGCGTAGGCCAGGGCCTTGAAGCTTTCTTT
.,.,TRBJ2-2,TRBV28,CASSWGRNTGELFF,TGTGCCAGCAGTTGGGGCAGGAACACCGGGGAGCTGTTTTTT
.,.,TRBJ2-7,TRBV9,CASSPAAGSGYEQYF,TGTGCCAGCAGCCCTGCGGCAGGGTCCGGCTACGAGCAGTACTTC
.,.,TRBJ2-7,TRBV9,CASSVGRDLYEQYF,TGTGCCAGCAGCGTAGGGAGGGACTTGTACGAGCAGTACTTC
.,.,TRBJ1-3,TRBV7-9,CASSLPDGEYSGNTIYF,TGTGCCAGCAGCTTACCGGACGGGGAATACTCTGGAAACACCATATATTTT
.,.,TRBJ2-3,TRBV7-9,CASSWALGDTQYF,TGTGCCAGCAGCTGGGCCTTGGGGGATACGCAGTATTTT
.,few,TRBJ1-5,TRBV11-2,CASSRTANQPQHF,TGTGCCAGCAGTCGGACGGCAAATCAGCCCCAGCATTTT
TRBD1,.,TRBJ2-2,TRBV27,CASSRRPGQGGTGELFF,TGTGCCAGCAGTCGCCGACCGGGACAGGGAGGAACCGGGGAGCTGTTTTTT
.,once,TRBJ2-1,TRBV13,CAVQEEGKSSYNEQFF,TGTGCCGTGCAGGAGGAGGGAAAGAGCTCCTACAATGAGCAGTTCTTC
.,.,TRBJ2-1,TRBV27,CASSQGHEQFF,TGTGCCAGCAGCCAGGGCCATGAGCAGTTCTTC
TRBD2,once,TRBJ2-3,TRBV7-6,CASSLADLAGGDTQYF,TGTGCCAGCAGCTTAGCGGATCTAGCGGGAGGGGATACGCAGTATTTT
.,.,TRBJ2-7,TRBV4-3,CASSQDSDRIYEQYF,TGCGCCAGCAGCCAAGATAGCGACAGGATCTACGAGCAGTACTTC
.,.,TRBJ1-3,TRBV6-5,CASSYSFRGERDTIYF,TGTGCCAGCAGTTACTCGTTCCGGGGGGAAAGAGACACCATATATTTT
.,.,TRBJ2-3,TRBV27,CASSPTGGWSSDTQYF,TGTGCCAGCAGTCCGACCGGCGGCTGGTCCTCAGATACGCAGTATTTT
.,.,TRBJ2-7,TRBV27,CASSLAAGSSYEQYF,TGTGCCAGCAGTTTAGCGGCAGGGAGCTCCTACGAGCAGTACTTC
TRBD2,.,TRBJ2-1,TRBV5-1,CASSPPQREGHNEQFF,TGCGCCAGCAGCCCGCCCCAGCGGGAGGGCCACAATGAGCAGTTCTTC
.,.,TRBJ2-7,TRBV28,CASTKSGTYEQYF,TGTGCCAGCACCAAATCAGGGACGTACGAGCAGTACTTC
.,.,TRBJ2-5,TRBV4-2,CASSQDYTVQETQYF,TGTGCCAGCAGCCAAGATTACACAGTCCAAGAGACCCAGTACTTC
TRBD1,once,TRBJ2-1,TRBV27,CASSLLHPGGSYNEQFF,TGTGCCAGCAGTTTATTGCATCCAGGGGGCAGCTACAATGAGCAGTTCTTC
.,.,TRBJ2-2,TRBV28,CASSYNTGELFF,TGTGCCAGCAGCTATAACACCGGGGAGCTGTTTTTT
.,.,TRBJ1-5,TRBV19,CASSIAESAGNQPQHF,TGTGCCAGTAGTATAGCGGAGTCAGCGGGGAATCAGCCCCAGCATTTT
TRBD1,.,TRBJ2-7,TRBV28,CASSSISDGQGRNYEQYF,TGTGCCAGCAGTTCCATCTCAGACGGACAGGGGAGGAATTACGAGCAGTACTTC
.,.,TRBJ1-1,TRBV9,CASSVAGMNTEAFF,TGTGCCAGCAGCGTAGCGGGGATGAACACTGAAGCTTTCTTT